These 14 T cell receptor beta chains were all obtained from the same sample, sequenced in a study of T cell responses to AZD1222 COVID-19 vaccine. The data were produced by immunoSEQ multiplex PCR, yet TCRdb's version contains in-frame clones alone and is incomplete. The repertoire holds around 170,000 clones, with approximately 90% as singletons. This material consisted of peripheral blood, taken on day 0 of AZD1222 vaccination. The receptors originated from an adult in good health.

This clone was recorded a few times. The genes are TRBV10-3 and TRBJ2-7; tentatively, D is TRBD2 (6 bases). Trimming cost V 4 bases and J 3 bases, with 7 bases left between them. From germline, CDR1 is ENHRY and CDR2 SYGVKD. The CDR3 contains 12 residues. Here the CDR3 DNA reads TGTGCCATCAGTGGGGGACTCTACGAGCAGTACTTC. The encoded protein is CAISGGLYEQYF.

This chain uses TRBV7-3 with TRBJ2-3; the D is unclear. There are 16 residues in the CDR3. Trimming pared 1 base from V and 2 bases from J, leaving 13 bases between. Germline CDR1 and CDR2: SGHTA and FQGTGA. CDR3 sequence: CASSLIPQLDTDTQYF. The CDR3 DNA reads TGTGCCAGCAGCTTAATACCTCAGCTTGACACAGATACGCAGTATTTT. The entire variable domain, with the rest obtained from reference TRBV7-3 and TRBJ2-3, is as follows: GAGVSQTPSNKVTEKGKYVELRCDPISGHTALYWYRQSLGQGPEFLIYFQGTGAADDSGLPNDRFFAVRPEGSVSTLKIQRTERGDSAVYLCASSLIPQLDTDTQYFGPGTRLTVL.

This chain uses TRBV3-1 (or the pseudogene TRBV3-2) with TRBJ1-6, with D possibly matching TRBD1 (6 bases). The CDR3 spans 15 residues. Trimming removed 4 bases at V and 6 bases at J, with 13 bases between. The germline V gene has CDR1 LGHDT and CDR2 YNNKEL (reference sequence). CDR3 amino acids: CASSPSGQINSPLHF. The CDR3, as DNA: TGTGCCAGCAGCCCATCAGGACAGATTAATTCACCCCTCCACTTT.

CDR3 loop: CASSVVSQGHYGYTF. The CDR3, as DNA: TGTGCCAGCAGCGTAGTTTCCCAAGGGCACTATGGCTACACCTTC. The V and J genes are TRBV9 and TRBJ1-2; D unclear. The V gene lost 0 bases and the J gene lost 3 bases, with 12 bases spanning the gap. Germline assignment: CDR1 SGDLS and CDR2 YYNGEE. The CDR3 contains 15 residues.

The V call is TRBV7-9, the J call TRBJ2-5; possible D gene TRBD2, 7 bases. Trimming took off 2 bases at V and 5 bases at J, with 18 bases between the two ends. The CDR3 covers 16 residues. Germline V CDR1 and CDR2: SEHNR, FQNEAQ (reference sequence). The CDR3 is CASSLSPPGGLETQYF. For the CDR3, the DNA is TGTGCCAGCAGCTTAAGTCCTCCGGGGGGCCTGGAGACCCAGTACTTC.

In this sample, this clone turned up once. The gene calls are TRBV4-1 and TRBJ2-5, with a tentative D call TRBD2 (5 bases). Germline-derived CDR1 and CDR2 are MGHRA and YSYEKL. The V end was cut by 0 bases, the J end by 5 bases, with 19 bases between. The CDR3 spans 17 residues. This CDR3 is CASSQEGIPLEGETQYF. The CDR3 DNA reads as TGCGCCAGCAGCCAAGAAGGCATCCCCCTCGAGGGCGAGACCCAGTACTTC.

The rearrangement uses TRBV5-4 and TRBJ1-6, with D unclear. Germline loops: CDR1 SGHNT, CDR2 YYREEE (reference sequence). The CDR3 has 13 amino acids. V lost 4 bases, J lost 7 bases, and 9 bases lay in between. The CDR3 reads CASSRERNSPLHF. In DNA, the CDR3 is TGTGCCAGCAGCCGGGAGCGGAATTCACCCCTCCACTTT.

The chain carries TRBV5-1 and TRBJ1-3, with TRBD1 as a possible D gene (5 bases). Germline V CDR1 and CDR2: SGHRS, YFSETQ. V shed 4 bases and J shed 3 bases, with 14 bases lying between them. The CDR3 consists of 15 residues. The CDR3 coding sequence is TGCGCCAGCAGCCTGGAGGCGGGGGATGGAAACACCATATATTTT. Translated, it gives CASSLEAGDGNTIYF.

The V call is TRBV28, the J call TRBJ2-7, with 10 bases matching TRBD2. V was pared by 6 bases and J by 0 bases, with 2 bases of the junction left unmatched. The CDR3 is 14 residues long. CDR1 and CDR2 from the germline V gene are MDHEN and SYDVKM. The CDR3 DNA is TGTGCCAGCAGGTCTAGCGGGAGCTCCTACGAGCAGTACTTC. Its translation: CASRSSGSSYEQYF.

The rearrangement uses TRBV2 and TRBJ1-5, with unresolved D. Germline V gene lookup returns CDR1 SNHLY and CDR2 FYNNEI. The CDR3 totals 14 residues. The V end was cut by 5 bases, the J end by 1 base, with 9 bases between. The CDR3 region has the DNA TGTGCCAGCAGTCAGCAAGGGAGCAATCAGCCCCAGCATTTT. Amino acids: CASSQQGSNQPQHF.

The V gene is TRBV6-5, the J gene TRBJ1-1; D remains unclear. Between the trimmed V and J ends, which lost 5 bases and 1 base, there was a span of 8 bases. Germline V gives CDR1 MNHEY, CDR2 SVGAGI. The CDR3 has 13 residues. CDR3 nucleotide sequence: TGTGCCAGCAGTACACAGCCGAACACTGAAGCTTTCTTT. Amino acids: CASSTQPNTEAFF.

V usage is TRBV7-3 and J usage is TRBJ2-1; TRBD2 matches at 9 bases. J gave up 8 bases and V 5 bases, and 10 bases lay outside the gene matches. CDR1 SGHTA and CDR2 FQGTGA come from the germline V gene. The CDR3 is made up of 15 amino acids. The CDR3 bases are TGTGCCAGCAGCCCCGGGACTAGCTTCTCCGATGAGCAGTTCTTC. Translated, it gives CASSPGTSFSDEQFF.

The chain employs TRBV2 and TRBJ2-5; D is ambiguous. V was pared by 7 bases and J by 2 bases, with 5 bases between. In germline, CDR1 is SNHLY, CDR2 FYNNEI. This CDR3 is built from 11 residues. The CDR3 nucleotides are TGTGCCAGCATGGGACAAGAGACCCAGTACTTC. This translates into CASMGQETQYF. Variable domain in full (rest from reference TRBV2 and TRBJ2-5): EPEVTQTPSHQVTQMGQEVILRCVPISNHLYFYWYRQILGQKVEFLVSFYNNEISEKSEIFDDQFSVERPDGSNFTLKIRSTKLEDSAMYFCASMGQETQYFGPGTRLLVL.

The rearrangement uses TRBV24-1 and TRBJ1-2; 7 positions agree with TRBD1. Germline assignment: CDR1 KGHDR and CDR2 SFDVKD. V shed 3 bases, J shed 10 bases, and the junction held 13 bases outside the gene matches. This CDR3 region has 15 residues. The CDR3 DNA is TGTGCCACCAGTGATCCGAGGGGGCCGGGGATGGTCTACACCTTC. This codes for CATSDPRGPGMVYTF.